The clone carrying this T cell receptor beta chain was found many times. Its specificity is not known. TCRdb processed the 5' RACE reads anew with MiXCR; each CDR3 protein has one entry. The sample has roughly 28,000 distinct CDR3 sequences, under 8.5% seen once; the top ten hold approximately 25%. These data come from a study of spatial heterogeneity in lung cancer. Background on the study: Fewer alpha-chain than beta-chain sequences were consistently detected.

The time point here: sample taken at primary tumor resection. Broader study findings: Expanded alpha and beta TCR counts within tumors tracked tumor mutation counts.

V was clipped by 0 bases and J by 7 bases; unmatched bases: 8. The CDR3 covers 15 residues. The V gene's germline CDR1 is MNHEY and CDR2 SMNVEV (reference sequence). The chain couples TRBV27 to TRBJ2-7, with TRBD1 matching over 8 bases. The TCR was taken from a male donor with early-stage non-small cell lung cancer. The starting material was lung tumor tissue, obtained at surgery. CDR3 residues: CASSLSQGAPGEQYF. DNA of the CDR3: TGTGCCAGCAGTTTATCCCAGGGGGCGCCGGGAGAGCAGTACTTC.